What follows are 30 T cell receptor beta chains derived from one specimen sequenced in a study of blood T cell repertoires in COVID-19. The assay was immunoSEQ multiplex PCR, and TCRdb's table has in-frame clones only and misses some. The profile shows about 160,000 clones, 79% of them singletons. Sequenced input: peripheral blood. These receptors all come from a woman aged 55-69 years with COVID-19, enrolled during active disease.

In the case of this clone: Germline and junction disagree at one end, which may indicate a read error. This sequence joins TRBV7-7 and TRBJ1-2, with a possible D match to TRBD1 (6 bases). Germline assignment: CDR1 SSHAT and CDR2 FNYEAQ (reference sequence). The CDR3 covers 11 residues. The CDR3 here is CASSVRGGYTF. DNA of the CDR3: TGTGCTAGCAGCGTCAGGGGTGGCTACACCTTC.

The J gene is TRBJ1-2, the V gene TRBV13, with 7 bases identical to TRBD1. V lost 6 bases, J lost 4 bases, and 14 bases stayed unmatched. The CDR3 contains 16 residues. Germline loops: CDR1 PRHDT, CDR2 FYEKMQ (reference sequence). The CDR3 loop reads CASSGAGGSVSYGYTF. Here the CDR3 DNA reads TGTGCCAGCAGTGGGGCAGGGGGATCAGTCAGCTATGGCTACACCTTC.

The chain couples TRBV7-9 to TRBJ2-5; 11 nucleotides line up with TRBD2. There are 15 residues in the CDR3. V trimming: 5 bases; J trimming: 2 bases; junction bases outside the gene matches: 4. CDR1 SEHNR and CDR2 FQNEAQ come from the germline V gene (reference sequence). The CDR3 loop reads CASSRGLADQETQYF. DNA for the CDR3: TGTGCCAGCAGCCGGGGACTAGCGGATCAAGAGACCCAGTACTTC. Full variable domain (rest looked up from reference TRBV7-9 and TRBJ2-5): DTGVSQNPRHKITKRGQNVTFRCDPISEHNRLYWYRQTLGQGPEFLTYFQNEAQLEKSRLLSDRFSAERPKGSFSTLEIQRTEQGDSAMYLCASSRGLADQETQYFGPGTRLLVL.

The gene calls are TRBV6-4 and TRBJ1-2, with 11 positions matching TRBD1. Germline CDR1 reads MRHNA; CDR2 reads SNTAGT. This CDR3 is 14 amino acids long. Trimming at V came to 2 bases and at J to 4 bases, leaving 0 bases not matched to a gene. The DNA for the CDR3 is TGTGCCAGCAGTGACGGGACAGGGGGCTATGGCTACACCTTC. It yields the protein CASSDGTGGYGYTF.

This clone was detected only once. The chain employs TRBV6-6 and TRBJ1-3; 7 bases map to TRBD1. The germline CDR1 and CDR2 sequences are MNHNY and SVGAGI (reference sequence). CDR3 length equals 17 residues. Germline trimming cut 6 bases from V and 0 bases from J; bases unmatched to any gene: 11. The CDR3 nucleotides read TGTGCCAGCAGCCGATACAGGGGTTCTCTCTCTGGAAACACCATATATTTT. Translated, it gives CASSRYRGSLSGNTIYF.

The rearrangement links TRBV7-6 to TRBJ2-1; D may be TRBD2 (6 bases). CDR1 is SGHVS and CDR2 is FNYEAQ in the germline V gene. CDR3 length equals 21 residues. V lost 0 bases, J lost 0 bases, and 24 bases lay in between. CDR3 amino acids: CASSLAPIRTGVGNSYNEQFF. The CDR3 nucleotides read TGTGCCAGCAGCTTAGCGCCTATCAGGACGGGAGTAGGGAACTCCTACAATGAGCAGTTCTTC.

The chain combines TRBV9 with TRBJ2-2; 7 bases match TRBD2. V lost 4 bases, J lost 7 bases, and 7 bases stayed unmatched. This CDR3 has 14 residues. Per germline, CDR1 SGDLS and CDR2 YYNGEE. CDR3 in DNA: TGTGCCAGCAGCAGGAGCGGGGTTAACGGGGAGCTGTTTTTT. It codes for CASSRSGVNGELFF.

V usage is TRBV6-1 and J usage is TRBJ2-7; 8 nucleotides match TRBD1. With 2 bases clipped from V and 3 bases from J, the junction kept 3 bases outside the gene matches. The germline V gene encodes CDR1 MNHNS and CDR2 SASEGT. The CDR3 runs to 14 residues. CDR3 sequence (DNA): TGTGCCAGCAGTGAAACACAGGGGGACTACGAGCAGTACGTC. Protein: CASSETQGDYEQYV.

CDR3 DNA sequence: TGTGCCAGCAGCCCCCAGGCCCCCTATGAGCCCATTCTCCTTTTAAGCAATCAGCCCCAGCATTTT. Its protein product is CASSPQAPYEPILLLSNQPQHF. The chain links TRBV21-1 to TRBJ1-5; the table's D call of TRBD1 was not tested on the DNA. TRBV21-1 is a known pseudogene. There are 22 residues in the CDR3.

The CDR3 sequence is CARTQGVGEKLFF. The CDR3, as DNA: TGTGCCAGAACACAGGGGGTTGGTGAAAAACTGTTTTTT. V is TRBV2 and J is TRBJ1-4; TRBD1 agrees at 8 bases. From germline, CDR1 is SNHLY and CDR2 FYNNEI. V trimming: 9 bases; J trimming: 7 bases; junction bases outside the gene matches: 7. The CDR3 is made up of 13 amino acids. The whole variable domain, remainder taken from reference TRBV2 and TRBJ1-4, is EPEVTQTPSHQVTQMGQEVILRCVPISNHLYFYWYRQILGQKVEFLVSFYNNEISEKSEIFDDQFSVERPDGSNFTLKIRSTKLEDSAMYFCARTQGVGEKLFFGSGTQLSVL.

The chain uses TRBV11-1 and TRBJ1-4, with D unclear. The CDR3 has 14 amino acids. Trimming pared 5 bases from V and 0 bases from J, leaving 7 bases between. Germline CDR1 SGHAT, CDR2 FQDESV (reference sequence). The CDR3, as DNA: TGTGCCAGCAGCCTCAGTACAACTAATGAAAAACTGTTTTTT. This codes for CASSLSTTNEKLFF.

This rearrangement joins TRBV7-2 to TRBJ2-3; TRBD2 might be the D (6 bases). This CDR3 comprises 15 residues. The V and J ends lost 1 base and 1 base respectively, with 9 bases between them. Looked up from germline, CDR1 is SGHTA and CDR2 is FQGNSA. DNA for the CDR3: TGTGCCAGCAGCTTAGTGTCGGGAGGCACAGATACGCAGTATTTT. Protein sequence: CASSLVSGGTDTQYF.

V and J are TRBV19 and TRBJ1-5; tentative D call: TRBD1 (5 bases). Germline CDR1 reads LNHDA; CDR2 reads SQIVND (reference sequence). CDR3 length: 15 residues. Trimming stripped 6 bases from V and 0 bases from J, with 12 bases between. Here the CDR3 reads CASRTTAYSNQPQHF. The DNA of the CDR3 is TGTGCCAGTAGGACGACAGCTTATAGCAATCAGCCCCAGCATTTT.

V gene TRBV7-8 combines with J gene TRBJ1-1, with TRBD1 matching 8 bases. The V and J ends lost 9 bases and 5 bases, in that order; junction bases with no gene match: 2. The CDR3 has 11 amino acids. Germline V CDR1 and CDR2: SGHVS, FQNEAQ. This CDR3 is CARTGGTEAFF. The CDR3 region has the DNA TGTGCCAGAACAGGGGGGACTGAAGCTTTCTTT.

This clone was found many times. The chain combines TRBV5-1 with TRBJ2-4; 12 bases match TRBD2. V shed 0 bases and J 8 bases; nucleotides not matched to a gene: 18. Germline values: CDR1 SGHRS, CDR2 YFSETQ. This CDR3 region has 20 residues. CDR3 bases: TGCGCCAGCAGCTTGGGGTCGCTAGCGGGAGGGTCCATAAAGGTGGACATTCAGTACTTC. It yields the protein CASSLGSLAGGSIKVDIQYF.

The chain carries TRBV7-6 and TRBJ2-1, with TRBD2 identical over 8 bases. The CDR3 is 16 residues long. Unmatched junction bases numbered 2, after V lost 1 base and J lost 0 bases. Germline lookup yields CDR1 SGHVS and CDR2 FNYEAQ. The CDR3 nucleotides are TGTGCCAGCAGCTTAGTCGCGGGGGGCTCCTACAATGAGCAGTTCTTC. Its protein product is CASSLVAGGSYNEQFF.

This chain joins TRBV27 and TRBJ2-3; 7 bases agree with TRBD2. This CDR3 is built from 12 residues. In germline, CDR1 is MNHEY, CDR2 SMNVEV (reference sequence). Losses at the gene ends were 7 bases for V and 14 bases for J; bases not matched to a gene: 12. CDR3: CASTLGGGGWYF. The CDR3 DNA sequence: TGTGCCAGCACCCTAGGCGGGGGTGGCTGGTATTTT.

The J gene is TRBJ2-3, the V gene TRBV12-2; no DNA check was done on the table's D call, TRBD1. TRBV12-2 is a pseudogene. This CDR3 has 14 amino acids. The CDR3 protein is CASRLRTGGDTQYF. In DNA, the CDR3 is TGTGCAAGTCGCTTGAGGACAGGGGGAGATACGCAGTATTTT.

CDR3 DNA sequence: TGCGCCAGCAGCTTGCGGGGAGGAGATCAGCCCCAGCATTTT. Its translation is CASSLRGGDQPQHF. J is TRBJ1-5 and V is TRBV5-1; D gene uncertain. The CDR3 length is 14 residues. CDR1 is SGHRS and CDR2 is YFSETQ in the germline V gene. V was pared by 1 base and J by 5 bases, with 10 bases between.

In its sample, this clone was seen a few times. The chain combines TRBV5-8 with TRBJ2-3, with 9 nucleotides matching TRBD1. The J segment lost 4 bases and the V segment lost 4 bases, leaving 10 bases of the junction unmatched. The CDR3 covers 16 residues. Per germline, CDR1 SGHTS and CDR2 YDEGEE. CDR3: CASSLGQGTLSDTQYF. CDR3 DNA sequence: TGTGCCAGCAGCCTCGGACAGGGGACTCTCTCAGATACGCAGTATTTT.

The chain employs TRBV15 and TRBJ1-4; 7 nucleotides align to TRBD1. The CDR3 length is 16 residues. Germline lookup yields CDR1 LNHNV and CDR2 YYDKDF (reference sequence). The V segment lost 0 bases and the J segment 8 bases; nucleotides outside the gene matches: 9. The CDR3 nucleotides are TGTGCCACCAGCAGAGACCCGACAGGGCAGGAAGAAAAACTGTTTTTT. Amino acids: CATSRDPTGQEEKLFF.

This clone was seen once. The chain links TRBV20-1 to TRBJ1-1, with D possibly being TRBD1 (5 bases). Germline V CDR1 and CDR2: DFQATT, SNEGSKA (reference sequence). Between the trimmed V and J ends, which lost 8 bases and 1 base, there was a span of 8 bases. There are 11 residues in the CDR3. Here the CDR3 DNA reads TGCAGTTTCGGGGGGAACACTGAAGCTTTCTTT. Amino acids: CSFGGNTEAFF.

The V call is TRBV6-5, the J call TRBJ1-2; maybe TRBD1 (5 bases). Trimming pared 4 bases from V and 4 bases from J, leaving 13 bases between. The length of the CDR3 is 14 residues. Germline CDR1 MNHEY, CDR2 SVGAGI. Here the CDR3 reads CASSSTGGVYGYTF. DNA of the CDR3: TGTGCCAGCAGTTCGACCGGAGGGGTCTATGGCTACACCTTC.

V is TRBV5-1 and J is TRBJ2-1; no clear D gene. This CDR3 has 13 residues. CDR1 is SGHRS, CDR2 YFSETQ, per germline. The V end was cut by 0 bases, the J end by 9 bases, with 10 bases between. The CDR3 DNA reads as TGCGCCAGCAGCTTGGTTGACATCGGTGAGCAGTTCTTC. Encoded protein: CASSLVDIGEQFF. Variable domain in full (rest from reference TRBV5-1 and TRBJ2-1): KAGVTQTPRYLIKTRGQQVTLSCSPISGHRSVSWYQQTPGQGLQFLFEYFSETQRNKGNFPGRFSGRQFSNSRSEMNVSTLELGDSALYLCASSLVDIGEQFFGPGTRLTVL.

The V gene is TRBV5-5, the J gene TRBJ1-5; D is perhaps TRBD1 (6 bases). Germline CDR1 SGHKS, CDR2 YYEKEE (reference sequence). The V end was cut by 2 bases, the J end by 5 bases, with 20 bases between. The CDR3 loop spans 17 amino acids. CDR3 nucleotides: TGTGCCAGCAGCTTATCCCTCCGGACAGAGGGTGATCAGCCCCAGCATTTT. Amino acid sequence: CASSLSLRTEGDQPQHF.

The rearrangement uses TRBV19 and TRBJ1-1; TRBD1 matches at 7 bases. With V trimmed by 4 bases and J by 0 bases, 2 bases remained unmatched. Looked up from germline, CDR1 is LNHDA and CDR2 is SQIVND (reference sequence). The CDR3 sequence is 14 residues long. CDR3 nucleotide sequence: TGTGCCAGTAGTACCGGGACAGTGAACACTGAAGCTTTCTTT. Protein sequence: CASSTGTVNTEAFF.

This clone appeared once. V gene TRBV19 combines with J gene TRBJ2-1; D perhaps matches TRBD1 (6 bases). The V gene lost 2 bases and the J gene lost 9 bases, with 20 bases spanning the gap. The CDR3 loop spans 16 amino acids. The V gene's germline CDR1 is LNHDA and CDR2 SQIVND (reference sequence). The CDR3 loop reads CASSISSGTTNSEQFF. As DNA, the CDR3 is TGTGCCAGTAGTATAAGTTCCGGGACAACTAACAGTGAGCAGTTCTTC.

This chain joins TRBV2 and TRBJ2-5; weak D call: TRBD1 (6 bases). The length of the CDR3 is 13 residues. Trimming left V 4 bases short and J 4 bases short, with 10 bases between. Germline assignment: CDR1 SNHLY and CDR2 FYNNEI. CDR3 nucleotides: TGTGCCAGCAGTGGGGGGCCTCGAGAGACCCAGTACTTC. Its protein is CASSGGPRETQYF.

The V and J genes are TRBV25-1 and TRBJ2-2; a possible D gene is TRBD2 (6 bases). The CDR3 spans 14 residues. V lost 2 bases and J 7 bases, leaving 11 bases between the germline ends. Germline CDR1 MGHDK, CDR2 SYGVNS. Here the CDR3 reads CASSEAGRVGELFF. Here the CDR3 DNA reads TGTGCCAGCAGTGAAGCGGGAAGGGTCGGGGAGCTGTTTTTT.

The chain links TRBV27 to TRBJ2-7, with a possible D match to TRBD1 (5 bases). The CDR3 sequence is 14 residues long. Germline V lookup: CDR1 MNHEY, CDR2 SMNVEV (reference sequence). V dropped 5 bases and J dropped 2 bases, with 13 bases sitting between them. CDR3 region: CASSTPARAYEQYF. The CDR3 coding sequence is TGTGCCAGCAGTACCCCCGCCAGGGCCTACGAGCAGTACTTC.